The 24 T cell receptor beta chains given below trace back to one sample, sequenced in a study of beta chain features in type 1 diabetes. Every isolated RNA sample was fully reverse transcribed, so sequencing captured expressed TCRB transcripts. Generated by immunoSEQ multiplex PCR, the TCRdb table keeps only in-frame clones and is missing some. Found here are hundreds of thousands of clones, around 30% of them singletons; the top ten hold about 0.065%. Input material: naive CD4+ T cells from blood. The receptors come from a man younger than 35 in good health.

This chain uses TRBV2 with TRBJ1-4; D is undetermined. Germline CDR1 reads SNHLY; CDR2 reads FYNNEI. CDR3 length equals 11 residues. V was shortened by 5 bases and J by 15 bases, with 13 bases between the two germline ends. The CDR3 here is CASSTVQGLFF. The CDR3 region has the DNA TGTGCCAGCAGTACCGTACAAGGATTGTTTTTT.

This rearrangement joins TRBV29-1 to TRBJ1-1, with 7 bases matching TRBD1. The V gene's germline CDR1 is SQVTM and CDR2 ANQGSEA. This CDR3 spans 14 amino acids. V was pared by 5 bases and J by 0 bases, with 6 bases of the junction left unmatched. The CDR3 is CSVWAGGMNTEAFF. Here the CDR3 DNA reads TGCAGCGTTTGGGCAGGGGGTATGAACACTGAAGCTTTCTTT.

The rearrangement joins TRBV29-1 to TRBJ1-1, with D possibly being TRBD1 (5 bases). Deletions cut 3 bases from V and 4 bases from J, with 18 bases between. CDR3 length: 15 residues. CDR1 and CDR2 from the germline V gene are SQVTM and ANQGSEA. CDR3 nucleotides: TGCAGCGTTGACACGGGGACGGGGGTGTCCACTGAAGCTTTCTTT. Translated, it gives CSVDTGTGVSTEAFF. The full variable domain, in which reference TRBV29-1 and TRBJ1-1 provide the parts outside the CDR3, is SAVISQKPSRDICQRGTSLTIQCQVDSQVTMMFWYRQQPGQSLTLIATANQGSEATYESGFVIDKFPISRPNLTFSTLTVSNMSPEDSSIYLCSVDTGTGVSTEAFFGQGTRLTVV.

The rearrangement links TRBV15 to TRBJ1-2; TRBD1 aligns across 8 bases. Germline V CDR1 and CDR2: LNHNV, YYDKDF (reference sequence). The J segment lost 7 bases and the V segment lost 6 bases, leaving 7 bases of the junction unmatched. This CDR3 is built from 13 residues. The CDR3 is CATSNQGARGYTF. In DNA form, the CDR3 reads TGTGCCACCAGTAACCAGGGGGCTCGTGGCTACACCTTC.

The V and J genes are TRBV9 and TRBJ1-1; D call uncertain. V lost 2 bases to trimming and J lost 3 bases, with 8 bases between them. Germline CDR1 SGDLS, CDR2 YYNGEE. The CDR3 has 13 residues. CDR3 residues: CASSVGSDTEAFF. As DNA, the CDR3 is TGTGCCAGCAGCGTGGGTAGTGACACTGAAGCTTTCTTT.

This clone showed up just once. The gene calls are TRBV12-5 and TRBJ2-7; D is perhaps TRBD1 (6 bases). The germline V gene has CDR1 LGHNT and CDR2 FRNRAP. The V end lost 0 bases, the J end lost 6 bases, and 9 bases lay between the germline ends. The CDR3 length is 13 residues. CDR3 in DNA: TGTGCTAGTGGTTTGGTGGACAGTTCCGAGCAGTACTTC. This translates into CASGLVDSSEQYF. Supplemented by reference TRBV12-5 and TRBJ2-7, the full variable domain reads DARVTQTPRHKVTEMGQEVTMRCQPILGHNTVFWYRQTMMQGLELLAYFRNRAPLDDSGMPKDRFSAEMPDATLATLKIQPSEPRDSAVYFCASGLVDSSEQYFGPGTRLTVT.

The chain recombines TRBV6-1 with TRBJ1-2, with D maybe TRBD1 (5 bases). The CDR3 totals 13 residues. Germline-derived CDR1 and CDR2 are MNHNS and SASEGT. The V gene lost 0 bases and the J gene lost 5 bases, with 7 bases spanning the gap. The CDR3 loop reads CASSEAGDYGYTF. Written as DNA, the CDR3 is TGTGCCAGCAGTGAAGCAGGGGATTATGGCTACACCTTC.

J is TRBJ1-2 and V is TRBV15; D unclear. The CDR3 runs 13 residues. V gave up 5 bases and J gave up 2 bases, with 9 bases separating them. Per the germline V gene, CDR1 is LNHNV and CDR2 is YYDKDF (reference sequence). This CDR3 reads CATSHGKNYGYTF. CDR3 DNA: TGTGCCACCAGCCACGGAAAAAACTATGGCTACACCTTC.

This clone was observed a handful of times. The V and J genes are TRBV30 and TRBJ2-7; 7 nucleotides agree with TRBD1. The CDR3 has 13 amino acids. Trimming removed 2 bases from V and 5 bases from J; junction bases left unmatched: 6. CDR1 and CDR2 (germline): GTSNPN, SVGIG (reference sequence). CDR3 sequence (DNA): TGTGCCTGGAGTCGACAGGGCGGTCACGAGCAGTACTTC. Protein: CAWSRQGGHEQYF. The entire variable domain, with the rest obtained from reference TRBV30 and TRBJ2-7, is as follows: SQTIHQWPATLVQPVGSPLSLECTVEGTSNPNLYWYRQAAGRGLQLLFYSVGIGQISSEVPQNLSASRPQDRQFILSSKKLLLSDSGFYLCAWSRQGGHEQYFGPGTRLTVT.

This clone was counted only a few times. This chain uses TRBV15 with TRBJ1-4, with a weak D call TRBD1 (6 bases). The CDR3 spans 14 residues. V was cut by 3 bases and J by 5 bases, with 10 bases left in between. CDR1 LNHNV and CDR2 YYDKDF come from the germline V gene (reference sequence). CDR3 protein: CATSRTGSNEKLFF. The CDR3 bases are TGTGCCACCAGCAGGACAGGCTCCAATGAAAAACTGTTTTTT. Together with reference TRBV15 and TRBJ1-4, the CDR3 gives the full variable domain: DAMVIQNPRYQVTQFGKPVTLSCSQTLNHNVMYWYQQKSSQAPKLLFHYYDKDFNNEADTPDNFQSRRPNTSFCFLDIRSPGLGDTAMYLCATSRTGSNEKLFFGSGTQLSVL.

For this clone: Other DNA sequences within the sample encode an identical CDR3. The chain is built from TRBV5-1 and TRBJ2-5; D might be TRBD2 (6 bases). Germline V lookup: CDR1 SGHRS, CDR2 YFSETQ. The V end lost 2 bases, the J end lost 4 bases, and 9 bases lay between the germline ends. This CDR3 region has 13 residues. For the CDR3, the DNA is TGCGCCAGCAGCTTCGGGGGACGAGAGACCCAGTACTTC. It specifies CASSFGGRETQYF.

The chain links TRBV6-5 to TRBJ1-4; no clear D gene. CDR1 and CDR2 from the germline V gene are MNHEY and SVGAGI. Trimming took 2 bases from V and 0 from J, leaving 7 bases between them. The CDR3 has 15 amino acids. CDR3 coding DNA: TGTGCCAGCAGTTACGACGGAACAACTAATGAAAAACTGTTTTTT. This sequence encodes CASSYDGTTNEKLFF.

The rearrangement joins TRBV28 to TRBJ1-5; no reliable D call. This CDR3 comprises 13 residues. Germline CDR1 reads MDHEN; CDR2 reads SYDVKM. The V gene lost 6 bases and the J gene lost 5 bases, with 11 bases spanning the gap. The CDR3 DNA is TGTGCCAGCAGGCAACAAGCCTATCAGCCCCAGCATTTT. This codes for CASRQQAYQPQHF.

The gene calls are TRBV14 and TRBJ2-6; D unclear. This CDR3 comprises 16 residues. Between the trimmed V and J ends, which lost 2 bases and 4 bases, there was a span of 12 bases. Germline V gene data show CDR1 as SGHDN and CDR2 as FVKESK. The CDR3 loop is CASSQMTKPGANVLTF. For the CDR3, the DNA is TGTGCCAGCAGCCAAATGACAAAGCCCGGGGCCAACGTCCTGACTTTC.

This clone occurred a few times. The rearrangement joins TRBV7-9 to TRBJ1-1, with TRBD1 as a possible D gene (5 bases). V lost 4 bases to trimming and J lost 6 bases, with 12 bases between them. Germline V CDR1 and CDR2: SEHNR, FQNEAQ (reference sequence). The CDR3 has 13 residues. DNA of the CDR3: TGTGCCAGCAGCTCATCAGGGCAGGCTGAAGCTTTCTTT. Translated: CASSSSGQAEAFF.

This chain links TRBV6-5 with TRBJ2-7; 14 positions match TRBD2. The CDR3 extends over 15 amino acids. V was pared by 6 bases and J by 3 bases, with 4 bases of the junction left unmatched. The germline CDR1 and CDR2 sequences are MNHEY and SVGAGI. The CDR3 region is CASSPGTSGSYEQYF. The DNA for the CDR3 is TGTGCCAGCAGCCCCGGGACTAGCGGGAGCTACGAGCAGTACTTC.

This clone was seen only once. CDR3 amino acids: CASSTPRVSSYNEQFF. In DNA, the CDR3 is TGTGCCAGCAGCACCCCCCGCGTGAGCTCCTACAATGAGCAGTTCTTC. The rearrangement uses TRBV5-4 and TRBJ2-1, with D hard to call. V lost 4 bases to trimming and J lost 0 bases, with 14 bases between them. Germline V gene lookup returns CDR1 SGHNT and CDR2 YYREEE (reference sequence). This CDR3 is built from 16 residues.

CDR3 in amino acids: CSVETGVRTDTQYF. In nucleotides, the CDR3 is TGCAGCGTAGAAACAGGGGTTCGCACAGATACGCAGTATTTT. This chain links TRBV29-1 with TRBJ2-3; 7 nucleotides agree with TRBD1. The junction had 7 bases not matched to a gene; V was cut back by 6 bases and J by 1 base. CDR1 is SQVTM and CDR2 is ANQGSEA in the germline V gene. This CDR3 has 14 residues.

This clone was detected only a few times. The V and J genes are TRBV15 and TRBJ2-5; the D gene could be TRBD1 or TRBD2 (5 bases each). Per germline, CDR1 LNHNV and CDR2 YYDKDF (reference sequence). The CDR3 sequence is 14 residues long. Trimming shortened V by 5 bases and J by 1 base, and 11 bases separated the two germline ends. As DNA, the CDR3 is TGTGCCACCAGCGAGGGACGTCGCCAAGAGACCCAGTACTTC. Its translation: CATSEGRRQETQYF.

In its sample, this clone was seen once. CDR3 sequence: CASSDSETNEQFF. The CDR3 DNA reads TGTGCCAGCAGTGATAGCGAGACCAATGAGCAGTTCTTC. The chain has TRBV6-4 and TRBJ2-1, with D tentatively TRBD2 (5 bases). CDR3 length: 13 residues. Germline lookup yields CDR1 MRHNA and CDR2 SNTAGT. The V end lost 3 bases, the J end lost 6 bases, and 9 bases lay between the germline ends.

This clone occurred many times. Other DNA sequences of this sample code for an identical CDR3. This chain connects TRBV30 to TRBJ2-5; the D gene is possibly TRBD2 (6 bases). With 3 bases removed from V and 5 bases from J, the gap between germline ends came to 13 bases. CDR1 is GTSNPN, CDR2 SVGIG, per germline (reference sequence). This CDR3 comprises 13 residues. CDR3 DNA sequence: TGTGCCTGGAGCCCGACTGGGAGGGAGACCCAGTACTTC. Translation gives CAWSPTGRETQYF.

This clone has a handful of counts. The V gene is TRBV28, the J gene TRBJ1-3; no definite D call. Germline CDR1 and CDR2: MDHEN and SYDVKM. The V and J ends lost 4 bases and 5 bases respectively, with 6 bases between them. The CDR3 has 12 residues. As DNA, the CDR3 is TGTGCCAGCAGTTCTGGACGAAACACCATATATTTT. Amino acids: CASSSGRNTIYF. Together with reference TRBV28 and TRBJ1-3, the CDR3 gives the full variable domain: DVKVTQSSRYLVKRTGEKVFLECVQDMDHENMFWYRQDPGLGLRLIYFSYDVKMKEKGDIPEGYSVSREKKERFSLILESASTNQTSMYLCASSSGRNTIYFGEGSWLTVV.

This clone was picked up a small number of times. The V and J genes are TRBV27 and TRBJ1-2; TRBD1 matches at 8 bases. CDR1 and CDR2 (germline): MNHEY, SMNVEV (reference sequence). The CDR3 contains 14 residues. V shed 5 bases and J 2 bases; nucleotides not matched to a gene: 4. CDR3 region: CASSGTGRNYGYTF. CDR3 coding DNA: TGTGCCAGCAGTGGGACAGGCCGCAACTATGGCTACACCTTC.

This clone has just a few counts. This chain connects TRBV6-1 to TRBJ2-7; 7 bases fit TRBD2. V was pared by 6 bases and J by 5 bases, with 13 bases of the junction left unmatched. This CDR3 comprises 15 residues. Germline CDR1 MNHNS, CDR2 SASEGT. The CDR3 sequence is CASSQREGSGHEQYF. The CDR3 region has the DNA TGTGCCAGCAGCCAAAGGGAGGGCTCGGGGCACGAGCAGTACTTC.